Included here is one T cell receptor beta chain sequence, with context. The CDR3 sequence is 15 residues long. Between the trimmed V and J ends, which lost 4 bases and 1 base, there was a span of 11 bases. CDR1 is MRHNA and CDR2 is SNTAGT in the germline V gene. The data are from a study of blood T cell repertoires in COVID-19. Whole-study context: Italy, Spain and the United States were the sources of the convalescent and acute COVID-19 samples. T cells, B-cell-depleted T cells, or PBMCs supplied cDNA or gDNA.

Authors' methods: Using reference gene primer amplification, nucleated cell counts were estimated. The data were produced by immunoSEQ multiplex PCR, yet TCRdb's version contains in-frame clones alone and is incomplete. D and trimming were read from the DNA, whereas the V and J calls and clone size are those reported in that table. Of about 30,000 clones in the sample, 85% to 90% were seen once. This clonotype was obtained from a human donor in a cohort sampled during active COVID-19. The donor label of this sample is uncertain. The rearrangement joins TRBV6-4 to TRBJ2-1; perhaps TRBD1 as D (6 bases). The sample comprised peripheral blood. The CDR3 nucleotides read TGTGCCAGCAGTGTCAACAGGGATTCCTACAATGAGCAGTTCTTC. Protein product: CASSVNRDSYNEQFF.